This T cell receptor (beta chain) stems from a study of graft-versus-host responses after intestinal transplantation. Study background: Each transplant was multivisceral, liver-intestinal, or isolated intestinal.

In the case of this clone: What it binds is not known.

Measured with immunoSEQ multiplex PCR; TCRdb has only the in-frame clones, and not every one. The table lists fewer than 95,000 clones, about nine tenths of them singletons. Points from the study as a whole: GvH clone levels peaked in circulation, and this peak was associated with early post-transplant HvG declines. In recipient marrow, GvH clones were found, and some appeared first in ileum or blood.

This CDR3 comprises 15 residues. Germline V gene sequence: CDR1 SGHRS, CDR2 YFSETQ. V was pared by 4 bases and J by 9 bases, with 11 bases of the junction left unmatched. The sequenced sample was unstimulated CD8+ T cells sorted from spleen or lymph node cells, obtained before transplant. The J gene is TRBJ1-3, the V gene TRBV5-1; the match to TRBD1 covers 9 bases. The sequence derives from a human donor who was the organ donor for an intestinal transplant. The CDR3 sequence: CASSGAGTGKFTIYF. In DNA, the CDR3 is TGCGCCAGCAGCGGCGCCGGGACAGGGAAGTTCACCATATATTTT.